The source of this TCR beta chain is a study of CD8+CD57+ T cells in acquired aplastic anemia. The CDR3 length is 14 residues. The germline V gene has CDR1 LNHDA and CDR2 SQIVND (reference sequence). Losses at the gene ends were 6 bases for V and 4 bases for J; bases not matched to a gene: 6. Genomic DNA acted as the template from which TCR beta VDJ combination and CDR3 sequence profiling were carried out. Via MiXCR, TCRdb re-called the reads, giving one row per CDR3 protein. The table has tens of thousands of distinct CDR3 sequences, around 63% seen once. The genes are TRBV19 and TRBJ2-3; TRBD1 agrees at 8 bases. Sequencing was done on a sample of sorted CD4+, CD8+, or CD8+CD57+ T cells (not recorded which) from PBMCs. The source is a human donor in good health, serving as a control. Here the CDR3 reads CASRVQGAADTQYF. In DNA, the CDR3 is TGTGCCAGTAGAGTGCAGGGGGCAGCAGATACGCAGTATTTT.